This T cell receptor beta chain was documented in a study of radiotherapy plus CTLA-4 blockade in lung cancer. For the study at large: Objective responses emerged in around 19% of patients, and roughly 30% attained disease control.

Profiled with immunoSEQ multiplex PCR; TCRdb holds only in-frame clones, not every one. The data show roughly 57,000 clones, roughly 79% seen once. Patients had chemo-refractory metastatic non-small-cell lung cancer and received focal radiation plus CTLA-4 blockade that used ipilimumab. To note about this clone: Its antigen is not known. An end of the junction does not agree with germline; a read error may underlie this.

Study-level findings and limits: Early shifts in blood T cell clones, with interferon-beta, reportedly predicted response best. Radiotherapy plus ipilimumab was followed by expansion in blood of tumor-derived TCR clones.

This TCR was recovered from a human donor with non-small cell lung cancer whose response to radiotherapy plus ipilimumab could not be evaluated. The specimen comprised peripheral blood, sampled from a patient treated with radiotherapy plus ipilimumab.

The CDR3 spells CASTGGAAYEQYF. CDR3 nucleotides: TGTGCGAGCACCGGGGGTGCCGCCTACGAGCAGTACTTC. V is TRBV11-2 and J is TRBJ2-7; possible D gene TRBD2, 6 bases. CDR1 and CDR2 from the germline V gene are SGHAT and FQNNGV. The CDR3 covers 13 residues.